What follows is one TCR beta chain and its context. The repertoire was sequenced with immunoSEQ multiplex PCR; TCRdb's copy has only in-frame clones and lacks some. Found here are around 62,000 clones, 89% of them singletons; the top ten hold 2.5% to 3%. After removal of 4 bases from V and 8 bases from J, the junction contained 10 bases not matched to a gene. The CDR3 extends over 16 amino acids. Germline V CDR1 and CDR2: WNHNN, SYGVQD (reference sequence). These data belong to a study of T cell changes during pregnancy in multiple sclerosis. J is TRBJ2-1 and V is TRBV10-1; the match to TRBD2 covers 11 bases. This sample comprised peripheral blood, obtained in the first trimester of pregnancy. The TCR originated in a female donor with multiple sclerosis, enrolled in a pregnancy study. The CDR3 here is CASSGTGTSGGDEQFF. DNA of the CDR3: TGCGCCAGCAGTGGTACCGGGACTAGCGGAGGGGATGAGCAGTTCTTC.